This T cell receptor beta chain appears in the sequencing data of a study of radiation and T cells in renal cell carcinoma. Study-wide background: Nephrectomy followed 15 Gy stereotactic body radiation by 4 weeks.

Time point denoted: blood 2 weeks post-SBRT. Treatment specified: 15 Gy SBRT to primary tumor, nephrectomy 4 weeks later. The table came from immunoSEQ multiplex PCR; TCRdb's copy has only in-frame clones and leaves some out. The table includes 100,000 to 150,000 clones, around 85% detected once. This receptor was identified in a man aged 50-59 years with renal cell carcinoma. The sequencing here drew on blood, taken from a patient whose treatment included radiotherapy and nephrectomy.

CDR3 sequence (DNA): TGCGCCAGCAGCGAACTCACCGGGGCCACAGATACGCAGTATTTT. Its translation: CASSELTGATDTQYF. This chain joins TRBV5-1 and TRBJ2-3, with D possibly called TRBD1 or TRBD2 (5 bases each). The germline V gene encodes CDR1 SGHRS and CDR2 YFSETQ. V was pared by 4 bases and J by 2 bases, with 14 bases between. The CDR3 sequence is 15 residues long.